Below, 5 T cell receptor beta chains from the same sample are listed, as sequenced in a study. Via MiXCR, TCRdb re-called the 5' RACE reads, giving one row per CDR3 protein. The sample lists 50,000 to 75,000 distinct CDR3 sequences; less than 25% were seen once. The sample comprised memory CD4+ T cells sorted from a lymph node. Subset: memory CD4+ T cells, CD4+CD45RO+CD25-. Receptor source: a female donor with breast cancer.

This clonotype appeared a few times. The chain recombines TRBV20-1 with TRBJ2-3, with TRBD1 identical over 7 bases. V was clipped by 3 bases and J by 2 bases; unmatched bases: 8. Germline values: CDR1 DFQATT, CDR2 SNEGSKA (reference sequence). The CDR3 loop spans 15 amino acids. This CDR3 is CSASLPGQLTDTQYF. Here the CDR3 DNA reads TGCAGTGCTAGTCTTCCGGGACAGCTCACAGATACGCAGTATTTT.

The chain is built from TRBV20-1 and TRBJ2-3; 8 nucleotides match TRBD2. Per the germline V gene, CDR1 is DFQATT and CDR2 is SNEGSKA (reference sequence). CDR3 size: 15 residues. J gave up 6 bases and V 3 bases, and 11 bases lay outside the gene matches. CDR3 sequence reads: CSARSLGTSVDTQYF. The CDR3 DNA sequence: TGCAGTGCTAGGTCGCTCGGGACTAGTGTCGATACGCAGTATTTT.

There are many counts of this clonotype. V usage is TRBV4-3 and J usage is TRBJ2-1; TRBD2 is a possible D gene (5 bases). V lost 2 bases and J 7 bases, leaving 9 bases between the germline ends. Germline CDR1 is LGHNA and CDR2 is YSLEER. The length of the CDR3 is 13 residues. The CDR3 region is CASSQTEANEQFF. The CDR3 nucleotides read TGCGCCAGCAGCCAAACGGAGGCGAATGAGCAGTTCTTC.

The chain combines TRBV9 with TRBJ2-3, with a tentative D call TRBD2 (6 bases). Trimming stripped 4 bases from V and 2 bases from J, with 14 bases between. The length of the CDR3 is 15 residues. The germline CDR1 and CDR2 sequences are SGDLS and YYNGEE. The CDR3 here is CASSPGASDTDTQYF. DNA of the CDR3: TGTGCCAGCAGCCCTGGGGCTAGCGACACAGATACGCAGTATTTT.

The chain combines TRBV4-1 with TRBJ2-1, with D possibly TRBD2 on 5 matching bases. V was clipped by 2 bases and J by 8 bases, with 16 bases between them. CDR1 is MGHRA, CDR2 YSYEKL, per germline. This CDR3 has 15 residues. This chain's CDR3 is CASSQFPLVAYEQFF. The CDR3 region has the DNA TGCGCCAGCAGCCAATTCCCACTAGTTGCATATGAGCAGTTCTTC.